The 26 T cell receptor beta chains reported below all come from one sample, sequenced in a study of blood T cell repertoires in COVID-19. Sequenced by immunoSEQ multiplex PCR; TCRdb stores in-frame clones only, minus some. The table shows 130,000 to 150,000 clones, with 70% to 85% occurring only once. Material for sequencing was peripheral blood. These TCRs come from a woman between 45 and 60 years old in a cohort sampled during active or convalescent COVID-19.

V gene TRBV3-1 (or the pseudogene TRBV3-2) combines with J gene TRBJ2-2; D possibly corresponds to TRBD1 (6 bases). Germline CDR1 is LGHDT and CDR2 is YNNKEL (reference sequence). This CDR3 is built from 17 residues. V was pared by 4 bases and J by 4 bases, with 19 bases between. The CDR3 sequence is CASSPLGIGGGTGELFF. The CDR3 bases are TGTGCCAGCAGCCCTCTAGGAATTGGGGGCGGCACCGGGGAGCTGTTTTTT.

The chain combines TRBV7-9 with TRBJ2-7, with 11 bases identical to TRBD1. J lost 6 bases, V lost 6 bases, and 10 bases had no gene match. The CDR3 covers 15 residues. The germline CDR1 and CDR2 sequences are SEHNR and FQNEAQ (reference sequence). CDR3 sequence (DNA): TGTGCCAGCAGGGGTGGACAGGGGGCTTTGGGCGAGCAGTACTTC. Protein sequence: CASRGGQGALGEQYF.

The V gene is TRBV19, the J gene TRBJ1-6; possible D gene TRBD1, 5 bases. This CDR3 has 13 residues. Germline V lookup: CDR1 LNHDA, CDR2 SQIVND (reference sequence). Between the trimmed V and J ends, which lost 8 bases and 7 bases, there was a span of 12 bases. The CDR3 DNA sequence: TGTGCCAGTTACGCGGGGACCAATTCACCCCTCCACTTT. Translating it yields CASYAGTNSPLHF.

The chain joins TRBV11-2 to TRBJ1-5; TRBD1 matches 9 bases. Germline CDR1 reads SGHAT; CDR2 reads FQNNGV. V trimming: 8 bases; J trimming: 3 bases; junction bases outside the gene matches: 2. The CDR3 runs to 13 residues. Written as DNA, the CDR3 is TGTGCCAGCGGGACAGGGCTCAATCAGCCCCAGCATTTT. This encodes CASGTGLNQPQHF.

This clone was recorded only once. Other DNA sequences in this specimen translate into the identical CDR3. V and J are TRBV29-1 and TRBJ1-1, with D possibly matching TRBD1 (6 bases). Trimming pared 4 bases from V and 0 bases from J, leaving 9 bases between. Germline CDR1 and CDR2: SQVTM and ANQGSEA. The CDR3 runs 13 residues. This CDR3 is CSVGGQLNTEAFF. In DNA form, the CDR3 reads TGCAGCGTTGGCGGACAGTTGAACACTGAAGCTTTCTTT.

The V call is TRBV7-3, the J call TRBJ2-5, with a tentative D call TRBD2 (5 bases). This CDR3 comprises 14 residues. Germline V lookup: CDR1 SGHTA, CDR2 FQGTGA. V was shortened by 0 bases and J by 7 bases, with 12 bases between the two germline ends. The DNA of the CDR3 is TGTGCCAGCAGCTTAACTCCAGTCCGGGGGACCCAGTACTTC. Translating gives CASSLTPVRGTQYF.

The rearrangement links TRBV19 to TRBJ1-6; 9 bases fit TRBD1. Per germline, CDR1 LNHDA and CDR2 SQIVND (reference sequence). The CDR3 sequence is 15 residues long. V was pared by 5 bases and J by 8 bases, with 7 bases of the junction left unmatched. CDR3 region: CASSPSDRGYSPLHF. For the CDR3, the DNA is TGTGCCAGTAGTCCGTCCGACAGGGGGTATTCACCCCTCCACTTT.

V gene TRBV4-1 combines with J gene TRBJ1-5; the D gene is possibly TRBD1 (5 bases). The ends were cut back, 1 base at V and 0 bases at J, with 10 bases in the middle. From germline, CDR1 is MGHRA and CDR2 YSYEKL. The CDR3 spans 16 residues. The CDR3 DNA sequence: TGCGCCAGCAGCCAAGGAGGACATTATAGCAATCAGCCCCAGCATTTT. It encodes CASSQGGHYSNQPQHF.

The genes are TRBV19 and TRBJ1-5; TRBD1 aligns across 8 bases. Losses at the gene ends were 3 bases for V and 6 bases for J; bases not matched to a gene: 10. Germline CDR1 reads LNHDA; CDR2 reads SQIVND (reference sequence). The CDR3 is 16 residues long. CDR3: CASSIPETGVGQPQHF. For the CDR3, the DNA is TGTGCCAGTAGTATTCCTGAGACAGGGGTGGGTCAGCCCCAGCATTTT.

A few counts support this clone. This chain uses TRBV4-1 with TRBJ2-2; 11 nucleotides line up with TRBD2. The germline gives CDR1 MGHRA, CDR2 YSYEKL. Germline trimming cut 4 bases from V and 1 base from J; bases unmatched to any gene: 2. CDR3 length: 16 residues. The chain's CDR3 is CASSLTSGENTGELFF. In nucleotides, the CDR3 is TGCGCCAGCAGCCTGACTAGCGGGGAGAACACCGGGGAGCTGTTTTTT.

The chain carries TRBV9 and TRBJ1-3; tentatively, D is TRBD1 (5 bases). Between the trimmed V and J ends, which lost 3 bases and 5 bases, there was a span of 12 bases. Looked up from germline, CDR1 is SGDLS and CDR2 is YYNGEE. This CDR3 region has 14 residues. The CDR3 sequence: CASSAGDSRNTIYF. In DNA, the CDR3 is TGTGCCAGCAGCGCAGGAGACAGCAGAAACACCATATATTTT.

The chain joins TRBV27 to TRBJ1-2; 10 bases match TRBD1. Trimming removed 5 bases from V and 7 bases from J; junction bases left unmatched: 16. The length of the CDR3 is 17 residues. From germline, CDR1 is MNHEY and CDR2 SMNVEV (reference sequence). CDR3 bases: TGTGCCAGCAGTACCGACGGCCGAGACAGGGGGCGCGGTGGCTACACCTTC. Translation gives CASSTDGRDRGRGGYTF.

The chain is built from TRBV6-5 and TRBJ2-3; TRBD2 matches 8 bases. Germline V gene lookup returns CDR1 MNHEY and CDR2 SVGAGI. The length of the CDR3 is 16 residues. Unmatched junction bases numbered 4, after V lost 0 bases and J lost 2 bases. CDR3 residues: CASSYSGGGTTDTQYF. Here the CDR3 DNA reads TGTGCCAGCAGTTACTCGGGCGGGGGGACCACAGATACGCAGTATTTT.

The gene calls are TRBV18 and TRBJ2-5; TRBD2 agrees at 9 bases. CDR1 is KGHSH and CDR2 is LQKENI in the germline V gene. Losses at the gene ends were 4 bases for V and 4 bases for J; bases not matched to a gene: 7. The CDR3 is 15 amino acids. In DNA form, the CDR3 reads TGTGCCAGCTCACTAAGCCTAGCGGGGAGAGAGACCCAGTACTTC. Encoded protein: CASSLSLAGRETQYF.

This clone was seen a few times. The chain uses TRBV3-1 (or the pseudogene TRBV3-2) and TRBJ2-7; 7 bases map to TRBD2. Germline CDR1 is LGHDT and CDR2 is YNNKEL (reference sequence). The CDR3 extends over 17 amino acids. With 0 bases clipped from V and 3 bases from J, the junction kept 11 bases outside the gene matches. Here the CDR3 reads CASSQDGAGDGHYEQYF. The CDR3 coding sequence is TGTGCCAGCAGCCAAGATGGGGCGGGAGACGGCCACTACGAGCAGTACTTC.

The chain links TRBV19 to TRBJ2-6, with TRBD1 as a possible D gene (5 bases). The CDR3 totals 17 residues. The V end was cut by 0 bases, the J end by 6 bases, with 15 bases between. From germline, CDR1 is LNHDA and CDR2 SQIVND (reference sequence). The CDR3 nucleotides read TGTGCCAGTAGTATAGACCCTCCGACAGTCCCGGCCAACGTCCTGACTTTC. Its translation is CASSIDPPTVPANVLTF.

V and J are TRBV3-1 (or the pseudogene TRBV3-2) and TRBJ1-2; D not certain. Per the germline V gene, CDR1 is LGHDT and CDR2 is YNNKEL (reference sequence). The CDR3 has 14 residues. Deletions cut 7 bases from V and 7 bases from J, with 19 bases between. The CDR3 region has the DNA TGTGCCAGCAAACTGGCGGGCTCCCGGGCTGGCTACACCTTC. Translating gives CASKLAGSRAGYTF.

The chain has TRBV6-4 and TRBJ2-1; 11 bases align to TRBD2. Germline assignment: CDR1 MRHNA and CDR2 SNTAGT. The CDR3 is 15 residues long. Trimming at V came to 6 bases and at J to 4 bases, leaving 5 bases not matched to a gene. The CDR3 spells CASRELAGEYNEQFF. CDR3 in DNA: TGTGCCAGCAGAGAACTAGCGGGGGAATACAATGAGCAGTTCTTC.

The table lists this clone with a few counts. V and J are TRBV7-9 and TRBJ2-5, with D perhaps matching TRBD2 (6 bases). This CDR3 has 16 amino acids. Trimming took off 1 base at V and 2 bases at J, with 14 bases between the two ends. Germline assignment: CDR1 SEHNR and CDR2 FQNEAQ (reference sequence). The CDR3, as DNA: TGTGCCAGCAGCTTAGGAGGCGGGGCGCTTCAAGAGACCCAGTACTTC. Residues: CASSLGGGALQETQYF. The full variable domain, rest sourced from reference TRBV7-9 and TRBJ2-5, is DTGVSQNPRHKITKRGQNVTFRCDPISEHNRLYWYRQTLGQGPEFLTYFQNEAQLEKSRLLSDRFSAERPKGSFSTLEIQRTEQGDSAMYLCASSLGGGALQETQYFGPGTRLLVL.

The chain combines TRBV4-2 with TRBJ2-7; 9 bases match TRBD1. V lost 7 bases and J lost 3; bases outside the gene matches: 7. This CDR3 spans 14 amino acids. CDR1 and CDR2 (germline): LGHNA, YNFKEQ. The DNA of the CDR3 is TGTGCCAGCAACGGGGGGACAGGGCACTACGAGCAGTACTTC. Residues: CASNGGTGHYEQYF.

V is TRBV6-6 and J is TRBJ1-1; D gene ambiguous. V was pared by 0 bases and J by 7 bases, with 9 bases between. This CDR3 is 13 amino acids long. CDR1 and CDR2 (germline): MNHNY, SVGAGI (reference sequence). CDR3 sequence: CASSYSVANEAFF. The DNA for the CDR3 is TGTGCCAGCAGTTACTCTGTGGCAAATGAAGCTTTCTTT.

CDR3 sequence: CASSPRTGGWDEQFF. DNA for the CDR3: TGTGCCAGCAGCCCTCGGACAGGGGGCTGGGATGAGCAGTTCTTC. The V and J genes are TRBV7-3 and TRBJ2-1, with TRBD1 identical over 11 bases. Germline CDR1 is SGHTA and CDR2 is FQGTGA. V was clipped by 5 bases and J by 8 bases; unmatched bases: 8. CDR3 length: 15 residues.

The chain carries TRBV6-5 and TRBJ1-3, with D unresolved. The CDR3 extends over 15 amino acids. Looked up from germline, CDR1 is MNHEY and CDR2 is SVGAGI. V was cut by 8 bases and J by 0 bases, with 14 bases left in between. DNA of the CDR3: TGTGCCAGCCGTCGGGAGGGCCTCTCTGGAAACACCATATATTTT. Protein sequence: CASRREGLSGNTIYF.

This rearrangement joins TRBV7-8 to TRBJ2-7; a weak D match, TRBD1 (5 bases). This CDR3 is built from 14 residues. Germline values: CDR1 SGHVS, CDR2 FQNEAQ. Trimming pared 1 base from V and 5 bases from J, leaving 12 bases between. The chain's CDR3 is CASSLEKGYHEQYF. In DNA form, the CDR3 reads TGTGCCAGCAGCTTAGAGAAGGGGTACCACGAGCAGTACTTC.

A note on this clone: Other DNA sequences of this sample code for an identical CDR3. This chain uses TRBV5-6 with TRBJ2-7; D might be TRBD2 (5 bases). Trimming left V 2 bases short and J 6 bases short, with 6 bases between. CDR1 is SGHDT and CDR2 is YYEEEE in the germline V gene. This CDR3 spans 11 amino acids. This CDR3 is CASSLGGEQYF. CDR3 nucleotide sequence: TGTGCCAGCAGCTTAGGAGGCGAGCAGTACTTC.

The J gene is TRBJ1-5, the V gene TRBV15, with a possible D match to TRBD1 (6 bases). Germline assignment: CDR1 LNHNV and CDR2 YYDKDF (reference sequence). Trimming removed 0 bases from V and 4 bases from J, with 10 bases in between. The CDR3 has 15 amino acids. This CDR3 reads CATSRDVRGNQPQHF. CDR3 coding DNA: TGTGCCACCAGCAGAGATGTTAGGGGGAATCAGCCCCAGCATTTT.